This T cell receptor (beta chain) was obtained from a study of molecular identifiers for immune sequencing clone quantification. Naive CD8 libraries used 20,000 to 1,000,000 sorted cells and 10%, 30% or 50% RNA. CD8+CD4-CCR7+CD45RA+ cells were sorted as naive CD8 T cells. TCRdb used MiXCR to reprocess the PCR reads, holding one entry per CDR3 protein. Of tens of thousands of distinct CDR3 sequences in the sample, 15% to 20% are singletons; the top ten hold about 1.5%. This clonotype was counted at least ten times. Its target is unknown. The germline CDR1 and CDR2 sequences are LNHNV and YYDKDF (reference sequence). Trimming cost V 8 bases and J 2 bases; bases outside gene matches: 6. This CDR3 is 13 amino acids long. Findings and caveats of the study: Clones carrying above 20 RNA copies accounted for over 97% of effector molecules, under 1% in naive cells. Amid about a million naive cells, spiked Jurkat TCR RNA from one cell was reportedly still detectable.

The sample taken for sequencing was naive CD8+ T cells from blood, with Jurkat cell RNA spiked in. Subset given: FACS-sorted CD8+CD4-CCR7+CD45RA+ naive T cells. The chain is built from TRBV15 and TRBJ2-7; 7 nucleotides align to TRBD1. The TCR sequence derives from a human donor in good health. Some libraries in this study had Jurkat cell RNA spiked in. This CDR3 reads CATSQGQPYEQYF. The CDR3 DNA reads TGTGCCACCTCCCAGGGACAGCCCTACGAGCAGTACTTC. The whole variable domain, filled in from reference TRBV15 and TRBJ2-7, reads DAMVIQNPRYQVTQFGKPVTLSCSQTLNHNVMYWYQQKSSQAPKLLFHYYDKDFNNEADTPDNFQSRRPNTSFCFLDIRSPGLGDTAMYLCATSQGQPYEQYFGPGTRLTVT.